This T cell receptor beta chain was profiled in a study of neoadjuvant anti-PD-1 for oral cavity cancer. This clone was counted between two and nine times. Produced via immunoSEQ multiplex PCR; TCRdb's table is partial and in-frame only. The sample records roughly 25,000 clones, around a quarter being singletons. Indicated time point: after neoadjuvant nivolumab, at surgical resection. Patients were newly diagnosed with stage II-IVA oral cavity squamous cell carcinoma without prior systemic or radiation treatment. The germline V gene has CDR1 SEHNR and CDR2 FQNEAQ (reference sequence). The ends were cut back, 3 bases at V and 6 bases at J, with 12 bases in the middle. This CDR3 is built from 13 residues.

The sample was tumor tissue, taken after nivolumab (anti-PD-1) treatment. This sequence was found in a person aged 35-80 years with oral cavity squamous cell carcinoma. The chain combines TRBV7-9 with TRBJ2-7, with D possibly matching TRBD2 (6 bases). CDR3 amino acids: CASSLPAGLEQYF. The CDR3 DNA sequence: TGTGCCAGCAGCTTGCCCGCGGGGCTCGAGCAGTACTTC.